A single sample gave rise to the 2 T cell receptor beta chains below, sequenced in a study of blood T cell repertoires in COVID-19. Clones were sequenced by immunoSEQ multiplex PCR, and TCRdb holds only the in-frame ones, with some missing. The data contain fewer than 75,000 clones, around 85% of them singletons. Sequencing was carried out using peripheral blood. The origin of the receptors is a man in his fifties or sixties with active COVID-19.

J is TRBJ2-7 and V is TRBV5-5; 8 nucleotides line up with TRBD1. Per germline, CDR1 SGHKS and CDR2 YYEKEE (reference sequence). Unmatched junction bases numbered 3, after V lost 3 bases and J lost 7 bases. The CDR3 is made up of 12 amino acids. The chain's CDR3 is CASSWDRWEQYF. CDR3 bases: TGTGCCAGCAGCTGGGACAGGTGGGAGCAGTACTTC.

This rearrangement joins TRBV9 to TRBJ1-6; 9 bases agree with TRBD1. The CDR3 contains 17 residues. Germline V gene data show CDR1 as SGDLS and CDR2 as YYNGEE. The V and J ends lost 4 bases and 1 base, in that order; junction bases with no gene match: 6. CDR3 amino acids: CASSLLDRGSYNSPLHF. DNA for the CDR3: TGTGCCAGCAGCCTTCTGGACAGGGGTTCCTATAATTCACCCCTCCACTTT.